This T cell receptor (beta chain) was found in a study of cytomegalovirus exposure and HLA in healthy donors. This clone was counted once. The junction had 5 bases not matched to a gene; V was cut back by 5 bases and J by 6 bases. The CDR3 runs to 12 residues. CDR1 and CDR2 from the germline V gene are GTSNPN and SVGIG (reference sequence). The PCR used 60 Vbeta and 13 Jbeta primers. Data came from immunoSEQ multiplex PCR; TCRdb stores just in-frame clones and leaves some out. The table has approximately 140,000 clones, around four fifths seen once. The sequence came from a boy aged 10-17 years in good health and CMV-seronegative. Sequenced sample: PBMCs. V usage is TRBV30 and J usage is TRBJ2-7; TRBD2 agrees at 9 bases. In DNA, the CDR3 is TGTGCCTGGGGGAAACTAGCGGGCGAGCAGTACTTC. Protein: CAWGKLAGEQYF.